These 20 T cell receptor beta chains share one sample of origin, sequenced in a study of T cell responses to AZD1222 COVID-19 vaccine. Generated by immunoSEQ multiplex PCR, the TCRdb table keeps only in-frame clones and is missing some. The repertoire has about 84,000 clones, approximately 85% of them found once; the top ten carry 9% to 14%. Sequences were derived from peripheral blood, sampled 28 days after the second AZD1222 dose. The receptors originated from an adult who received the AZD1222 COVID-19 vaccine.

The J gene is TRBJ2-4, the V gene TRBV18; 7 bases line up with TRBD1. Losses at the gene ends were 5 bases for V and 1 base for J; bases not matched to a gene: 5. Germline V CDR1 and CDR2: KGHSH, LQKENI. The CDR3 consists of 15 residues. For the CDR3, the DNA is TGTGCCAGCTCAGACAGGGCTAGGGCCAAAAACATTCAGTACTTC. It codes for CASSDRARAKNIQYF.

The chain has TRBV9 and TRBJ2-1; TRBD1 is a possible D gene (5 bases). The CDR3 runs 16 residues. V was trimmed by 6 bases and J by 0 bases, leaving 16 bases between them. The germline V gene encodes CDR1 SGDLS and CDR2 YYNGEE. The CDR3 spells CASTPGRQISYNEQFF. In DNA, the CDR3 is TGTGCCAGCACCCCAGGGCGACAGATCTCCTACAATGAGCAGTTCTTC.

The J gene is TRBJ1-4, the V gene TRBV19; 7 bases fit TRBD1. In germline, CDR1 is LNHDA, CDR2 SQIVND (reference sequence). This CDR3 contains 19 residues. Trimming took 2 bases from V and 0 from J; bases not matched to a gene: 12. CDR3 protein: CASSIPVDREETTNEKLFF. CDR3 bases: TGTGCCAGTAGTATACCAGTAGACAGGGAAGAAACAACTAATGAAAAACTGTTTTTT.

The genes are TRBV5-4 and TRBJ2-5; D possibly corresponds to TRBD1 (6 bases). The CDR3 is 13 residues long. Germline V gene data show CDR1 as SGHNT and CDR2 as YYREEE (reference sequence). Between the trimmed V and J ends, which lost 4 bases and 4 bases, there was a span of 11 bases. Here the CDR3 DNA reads TGTGCCAGCAGCCCTACAGGGATAGAGACCCAGTACTTC. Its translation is CASSPTGIETQYF.

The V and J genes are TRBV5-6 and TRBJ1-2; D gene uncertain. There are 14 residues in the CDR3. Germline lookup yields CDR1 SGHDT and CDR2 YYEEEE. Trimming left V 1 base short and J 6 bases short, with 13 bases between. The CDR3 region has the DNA TGTGCCAGCAGCTTGAGTGGGATGGTCGATGGCTACACCTTC. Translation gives CASSLSGMVDGYTF.

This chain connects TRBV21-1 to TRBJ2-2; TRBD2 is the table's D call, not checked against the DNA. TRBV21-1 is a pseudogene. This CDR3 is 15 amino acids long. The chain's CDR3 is CASSIEARNTGELFF. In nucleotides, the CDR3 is TGTGCCAGCAGCATCGAGGCAAGGAACACCGGGGAGCTGTTTTTT.

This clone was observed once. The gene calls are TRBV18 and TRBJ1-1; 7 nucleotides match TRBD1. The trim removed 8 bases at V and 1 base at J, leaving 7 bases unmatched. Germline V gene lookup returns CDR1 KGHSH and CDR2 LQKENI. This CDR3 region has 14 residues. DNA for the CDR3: TGTGCCAGCCTACAGGGGAAGGGGAACACTGAAGCTTTCTTT. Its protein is CASLQGKGNTEAFF.

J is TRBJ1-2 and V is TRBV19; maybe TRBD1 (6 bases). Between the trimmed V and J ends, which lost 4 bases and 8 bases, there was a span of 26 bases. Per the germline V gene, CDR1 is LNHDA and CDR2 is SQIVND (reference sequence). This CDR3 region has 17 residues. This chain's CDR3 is CASSTLSTGGGERGYTF. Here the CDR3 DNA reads TGTGCCAGTAGTACCCTTTCGACAGGAGGTGGGGAACGGGGCTACACCTTC.

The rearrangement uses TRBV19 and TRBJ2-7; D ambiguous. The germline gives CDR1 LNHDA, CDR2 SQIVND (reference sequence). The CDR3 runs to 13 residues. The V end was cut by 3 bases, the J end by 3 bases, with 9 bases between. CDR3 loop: CASSIGEGYEQYF. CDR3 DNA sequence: TGTGCCAGTAGTATTGGCGAAGGCTACGAGCAGTACTTC.

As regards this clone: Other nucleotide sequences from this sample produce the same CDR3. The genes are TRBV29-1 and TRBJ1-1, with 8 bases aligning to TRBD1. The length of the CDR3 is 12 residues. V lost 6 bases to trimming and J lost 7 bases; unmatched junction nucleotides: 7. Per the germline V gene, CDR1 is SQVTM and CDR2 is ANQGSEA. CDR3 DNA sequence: TGCAGCGTCGATCAGGGGGCATATGAAGCTTTCTTT. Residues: CSVDQGAYEAFF.

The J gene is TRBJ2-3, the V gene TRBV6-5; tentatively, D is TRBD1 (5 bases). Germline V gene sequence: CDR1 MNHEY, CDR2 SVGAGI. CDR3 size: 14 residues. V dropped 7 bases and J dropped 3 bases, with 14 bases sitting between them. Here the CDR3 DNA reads TGTGCCAGCACCCGCAGGGCAGGGACAGATACGCAGTATTTT. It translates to CASTRRAGTDTQYF.

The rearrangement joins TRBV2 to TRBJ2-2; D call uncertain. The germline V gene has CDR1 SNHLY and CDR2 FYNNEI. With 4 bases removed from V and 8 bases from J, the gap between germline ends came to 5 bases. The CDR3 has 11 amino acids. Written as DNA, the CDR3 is TGTGCCAGCAGTGTAAGGGGGGAGCTGTTTTTT. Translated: CASSVRGELFF.

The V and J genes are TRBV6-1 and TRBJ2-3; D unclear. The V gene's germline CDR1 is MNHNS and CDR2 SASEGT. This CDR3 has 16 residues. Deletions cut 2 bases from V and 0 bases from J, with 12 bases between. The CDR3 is CASSELAAPSTDTQYF. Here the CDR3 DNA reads TGTGCCAGCAGTGAACTCGCAGCCCCTAGCACAGATACGCAGTATTTT.

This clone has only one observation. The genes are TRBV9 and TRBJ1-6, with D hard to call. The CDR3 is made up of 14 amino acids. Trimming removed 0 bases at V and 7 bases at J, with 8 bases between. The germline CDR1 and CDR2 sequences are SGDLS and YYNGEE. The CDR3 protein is CASSVEFRNSPLHF. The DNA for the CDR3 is TGTGCCAGCAGCGTAGAATTTAGGAATTCACCCCTCCACTTT.

The CDR3 is CASSPGGGTEAFF. The CDR3 region has the DNA TGTGCCAGCAGCCCCGGGGGGGGCACTGAAGCTTTCTTT. The V call is TRBV7-2, the J call TRBJ1-1, with D perhaps TRBD1 (5 bases). V was pared by 5 bases and J by 4 bases, with 11 bases between. CDR3 length: 13 amino acids. CDR1 is SGHTA, CDR2 FQGNSA, per germline.

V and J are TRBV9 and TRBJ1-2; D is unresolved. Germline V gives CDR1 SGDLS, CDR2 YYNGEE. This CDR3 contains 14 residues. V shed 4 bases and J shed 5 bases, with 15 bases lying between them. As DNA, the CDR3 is TGTGCCAGCAGCCCCAGGTTCGATCATTATGGCTACACCTTC. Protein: CASSPRFDHYGYTF. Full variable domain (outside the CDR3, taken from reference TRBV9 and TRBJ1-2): DSGVTQTPKHLITATGQRVTLRCSPRSGDLSVYWYQQSLDQGLQFLIQYYNGEERAKGNILERFSAQQFPDLHSELNLSSLELGDSALYFCASSPRFDHYGYTFGSGTRLTVV.

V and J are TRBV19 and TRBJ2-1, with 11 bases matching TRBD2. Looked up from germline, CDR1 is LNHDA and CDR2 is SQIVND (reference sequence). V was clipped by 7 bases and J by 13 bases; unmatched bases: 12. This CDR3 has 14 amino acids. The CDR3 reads CASNPGLAGGHQFF. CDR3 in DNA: TGTGCCAGTAACCCCGGACTAGCGGGTGGGCATCAGTTCTTC.

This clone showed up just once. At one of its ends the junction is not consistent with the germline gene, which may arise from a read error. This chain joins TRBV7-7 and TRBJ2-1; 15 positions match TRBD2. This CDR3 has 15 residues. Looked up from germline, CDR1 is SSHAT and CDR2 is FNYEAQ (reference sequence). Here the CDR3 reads CASSSRTSGRDEQFF. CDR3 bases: TGTGCTAGCAGCTCTCGGACTAGCGGGAGGGATGAGCAGTTCTTC.

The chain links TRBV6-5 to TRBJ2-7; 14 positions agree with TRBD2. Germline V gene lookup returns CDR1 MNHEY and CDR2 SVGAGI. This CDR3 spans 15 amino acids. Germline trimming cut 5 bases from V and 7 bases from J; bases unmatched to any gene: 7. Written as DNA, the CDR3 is TGTGCCAGCAGTAGGGGACTAGCGGGAGAAGGAGAGCAGTACTTC. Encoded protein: CASSRGLAGEGEQYF.

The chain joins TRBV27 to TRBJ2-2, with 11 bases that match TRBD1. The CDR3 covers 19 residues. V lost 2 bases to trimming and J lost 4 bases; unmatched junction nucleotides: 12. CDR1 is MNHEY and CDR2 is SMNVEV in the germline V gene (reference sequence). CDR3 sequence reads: CASSLRWTGGALSTGELFF. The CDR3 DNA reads TGTGCCAGCAGTTTAAGATGGACAGGGGGCGCGTTAAGCACCGGGGAGCTGTTTTTT.